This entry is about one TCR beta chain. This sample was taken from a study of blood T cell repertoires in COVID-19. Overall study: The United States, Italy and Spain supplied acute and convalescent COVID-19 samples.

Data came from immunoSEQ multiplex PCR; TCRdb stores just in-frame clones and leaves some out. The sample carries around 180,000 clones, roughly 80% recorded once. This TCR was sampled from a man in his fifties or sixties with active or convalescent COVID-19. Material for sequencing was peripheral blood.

The CDR3 loop is CASGRRSYNEQFF. CDR3 nucleotide sequence: TGTGCCAGCGGAAGGCGGTCCTACAATGAGCAGTTCTTC. V gene TRBV2 combines with J gene TRBJ2-1; no definite D call. The V and J ends lost 8 bases and 1 base respectively, with 9 bases between them. The CDR3 sequence is 13 residues long. Germline V lookup: CDR1 SNHLY, CDR2 FYNNEI.